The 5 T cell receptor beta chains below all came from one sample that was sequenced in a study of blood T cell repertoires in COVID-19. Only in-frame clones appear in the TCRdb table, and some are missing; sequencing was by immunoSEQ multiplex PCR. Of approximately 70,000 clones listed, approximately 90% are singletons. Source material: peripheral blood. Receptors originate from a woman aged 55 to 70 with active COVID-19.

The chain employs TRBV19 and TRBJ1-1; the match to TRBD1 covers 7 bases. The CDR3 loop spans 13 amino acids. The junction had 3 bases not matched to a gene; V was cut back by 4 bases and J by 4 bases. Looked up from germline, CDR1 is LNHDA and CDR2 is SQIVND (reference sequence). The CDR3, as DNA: TGTGCCAGTAGTACGAGACAGGGCACTGAAGCTTTCTTT. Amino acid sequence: CASSTRQGTEAFF. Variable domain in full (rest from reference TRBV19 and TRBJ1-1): DGGITQSPKYLFRKEGQNVTLSCEQNLNHDAMYWYRQDPGQGLRLIYYSQIVNDFQKGDIAEGYSVSREKKESFPLTVTSAQKNPTAFYLCASSTRQGTEAFFGQGTRLTVV.

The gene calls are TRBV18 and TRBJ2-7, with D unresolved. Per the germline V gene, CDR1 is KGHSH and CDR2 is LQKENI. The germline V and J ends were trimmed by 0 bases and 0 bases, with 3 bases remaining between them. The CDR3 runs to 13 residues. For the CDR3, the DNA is TGTGCCAGCTCACCACCTAGCTCCTACGAGCAGTACTTC. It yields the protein CASSPPSSYEQYF.

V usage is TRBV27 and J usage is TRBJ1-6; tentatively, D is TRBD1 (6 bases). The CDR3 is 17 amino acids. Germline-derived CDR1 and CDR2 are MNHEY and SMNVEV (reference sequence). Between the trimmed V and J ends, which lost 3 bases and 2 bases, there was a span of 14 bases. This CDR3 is CASSFRRGLPYNSPLHF. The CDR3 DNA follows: TGTGCCAGCAGTTTCCGAAGGGGGTTGCCCTATAATTCACCCCTCCACTTT.

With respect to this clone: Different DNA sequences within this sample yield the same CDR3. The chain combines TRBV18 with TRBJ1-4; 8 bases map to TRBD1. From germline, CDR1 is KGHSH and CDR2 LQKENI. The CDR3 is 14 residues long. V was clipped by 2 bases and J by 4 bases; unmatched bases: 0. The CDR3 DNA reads TGTGCCAGCTCACCAGGACAGGGTAATGAAAAACTGTTTTTT. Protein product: CASSPGQGNEKLFF.

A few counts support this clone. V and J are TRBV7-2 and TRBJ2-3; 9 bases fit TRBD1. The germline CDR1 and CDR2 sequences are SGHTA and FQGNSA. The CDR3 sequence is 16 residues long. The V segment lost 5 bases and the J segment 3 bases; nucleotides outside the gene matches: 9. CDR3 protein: CASSPNPTGGTDTQYF. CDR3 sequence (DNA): TGTGCCAGCAGCCCAAACCCGACAGGGGGAACAGATACGCAGTATTTT. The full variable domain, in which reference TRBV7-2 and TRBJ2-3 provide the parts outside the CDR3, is GAGVSQSPSNKVTEKGKDVELRCDPISGHTALYWYRQSLGQGLEFLIYFQGNSAPDKSGLPSDRFSAERTGGSVSTLTIQRTQQEDSAVYLCASSPNPTGGTDTQYFGPGTRLTVL.